The 15 T cell receptor beta chains in this list originate from one sample, sequenced in a study of shared clonotypes between healthy human individuals. As defined, naive CD8 cells were CD45RO-negative and positively selected for CCR7, with terminally differentiated effector memory CD45RA+ cells excluded. Method: immunoSEQ multiplex PCR; TCRdb's copy keeps in-frame clones and lacks some. The data contain roughly 2,000,000 clones, approximately 95% of them singletons. The sample comprised naive CD8+ T cells sorted from blood. These TCRs come from a man aged 18 to 35 in good health.

The chain links TRBV14 to TRBJ2-7; D gene uncertain. V was clipped by 5 bases and J by 4 bases, with 15 bases between them. The length of the CDR3 is 14 residues. Germline V gives CDR1 SGHDN, CDR2 FVKESK. The CDR3 coding sequence is TGTGCCAGCAGCTATCAACTTAACCCTTACGAGCAGTACTTC. This sequence encodes CASSYQLNPYEQYF.

The chain combines TRBV18 with TRBJ2-7, with D perhaps matching TRBD2 (6 bases). The V end lost 2 bases, the J end lost 0 bases, and 14 bases lay between the germline ends. Germline CDR1 reads KGHSH; CDR2 reads LQKENI. This CDR3 contains 16 residues. The CDR3 DNA follows: TGTGCCAGCTCACCAATCCGCGGGGAAAGCTCCTACGAGCAGTACTTC. Translation: CASSPIRGESSYEQYF.

J is TRBJ1-1 and V is TRBV10-1; D call uncertain. V lost 2 bases to trimming and J lost 1 base, with 5 bases between them. Germline CDR1 and CDR2: WNHNN and SYGVQD (reference sequence). There are 13 residues in the CDR3. As DNA, the CDR3 is TGCGCCAGCAGTGAGAATTGGAACACTGAAGCTTTCTTT. It yields the protein CASSENWNTEAFF.

J is TRBJ2-2 and V is TRBV7-9, with 7 bases fitting TRBD1. The V gene's germline CDR1 is SEHNR and CDR2 FQNEAQ (reference sequence). After removal of 5 bases from V and 2 bases from J, the junction contained 8 bases not matched to a gene. The CDR3 has 16 amino acids. The CDR3 DNA reads TGTGCCAGCAGCCCCCGGGACAGATTAAACACCGGGGAGCTGTTTTTT. It specifies CASSPRDRLNTGELFF.

The V gene is TRBV11-2, the J gene TRBJ2-3, with D unclear. Germline CDR1 SGHAT, CDR2 FQNNGV. The CDR3 runs 16 residues. The ends were cut back, 5 bases at V and 2 bases at J, with 17 bases in the middle. The CDR3 region has the DNA TGTGCCAGCAGCCTATTAGGTGGTCGCGACACAGATACGCAGTATTTT. Translated, it gives CASSLLGGRDTDTQYF.

J is TRBJ2-1 and V is TRBV11-3, with D perhaps matching TRBD1 (5 bases). V gave up 2 bases and J gave up 7 bases, with 15 bases separating them. Per the germline V gene, CDR1 is SGHNT and CDR2 is YENEEA. The CDR3 consists of 15 residues. This chain's CDR3 is CASSLRGSWGNEQFF. Written as DNA, the CDR3 is TGTGCCAGCAGCTTAAGGGGTAGCTGGGGTAATGAGCAGTTCTTC.

The chain recombines TRBV6-6 with TRBJ2-2; D may match TRBD1 or TRBD2 (5 bases each). The CDR3 is 11 amino acids. Deletions cut 11 bases from V and 7 bases from J, with 11 bases between. Germline CDR1 MNHNY, CDR2 SVGAGI (reference sequence). This CDR3 reads CALMGDGELFF. In DNA form, the CDR3 reads TGTGCCTTAATGGGGGACGGGGAGCTGTTTTTT.

On this clone itself: At the DNA level, this CDR3 is encoded by other sequences in the same sample as well. The chain recombines TRBV9 with TRBJ1-2; D is unclear. Looked up from germline, CDR1 is SGDLS and CDR2 is YYNGEE. Trimming pared 0 bases from V and 2 bases from J, leaving 11 bases between. The CDR3 runs 15 residues. CDR3 loop: CASSVVPGDNYGYTF. CDR3 nucleotide sequence: TGTGCCAGCAGCGTAGTTCCGGGAGACAACTATGGCTACACCTTC.

The gene calls are TRBV10-1 and TRBJ2-1, with 8 nucleotides matching TRBD2. The length of the CDR3 is 15 residues. Germline V gene data show CDR1 as WNHNN and CDR2 as SYGVQD (reference sequence). V shed 4 bases and J 1 base; nucleotides not matched to a gene: 3. The CDR3 nucleotides are TGCGCCAGCAGTGTCGGGGGGGTGTCCTACAATGAGCAGTTCTTC. This gives the protein CASSVGGVSYNEQFF.

Details on this clone: This CDR3 is also generated by other DNA sequences in the sample. The rearrangement links TRBV5-4 to TRBJ2-3; 10 nucleotides agree with TRBD1. The CDR3 loop spans 15 amino acids. Germline V CDR1 and CDR2: SGHNT, YYREEE (reference sequence). Trimming took 2 bases from V and 1 from J; bases not matched to a gene: 1. The CDR3 protein is CASSFGTGGTDTQYF. The CDR3 DNA follows: TGTGCCAGCAGCTTCGGGACAGGGGGCACAGATACGCAGTATTTT.

This sequence joins TRBV9 and TRBJ2-7, with 11 bases aligning to TRBD1. The CDR3 loop spans 19 amino acids. The germline V gene has CDR1 SGDLS and CDR2 YYNGEE. The V segment lost 3 bases and the J segment 5 bases; nucleotides outside the gene matches: 19. CDR3 region: CASSDRGEEWTGGFDEQYF. The CDR3 DNA reads TGTGCCAGCAGCGACAGAGGGGAGGAATGGACAGGGGGCTTCGACGAGCAGTACTTC.

The chain has TRBV9 and TRBJ1-5, with TRBD1 as a possible D gene (5 bases). Germline assignment: CDR1 SGDLS and CDR2 YYNGEE. With 4 bases removed from V and 6 bases from J, the gap between germline ends came to 14 bases. CDR3 length equals 14 residues. The CDR3 here is CASSSRDGGQPQHF. The CDR3, as DNA: TGTGCCAGCAGCTCCCGGGACGGGGGTCAGCCCCAGCATTTT.

The CDR3 bases are TGCGCCAGCACCGAGAGAGGGGGTTCCTACAATGAGCAGTTCTTC. Its protein product is CASTERGGSYNEQFF. The rearrangement links TRBV5-1 to TRBJ2-1; the D gene is possibly TRBD1 (6 bases). There are 15 residues in the CDR3. Germline V gene sequence: CDR1 SGHRS, CDR2 YFSETQ. Trimming stripped 6 bases from V and 1 base from J, with 14 bases between.

The chain uses TRBV27 and TRBJ1-6; D remains ambiguous. From germline, CDR1 is MNHEY and CDR2 SMNVEV (reference sequence). This CDR3 has 16 residues. V was clipped by 5 bases and J by 10 bases, with 21 bases between them. The CDR3 coding sequence is TGTGCCAGCAGTCGGGCTCCTCGCGAGCTGGGGTCACCCCTCCACTTT. This gives the protein CASSRAPRELGSPLHF.

A single count supports this clone. The chain carries TRBV10-2 and TRBJ1-1; no clear D gene. Germline V CDR1 and CDR2: WSHSY, SAAADI. The CDR3 contains 16 residues. The V gene lost 3 bases and the J gene lost 0 bases, with 14 bases spanning the gap. CDR3 protein: CASSENAAGMNTEAFF. The DNA for the CDR3 is TGCGCCAGCAGTGAAAACGCGGCAGGAATGAACACTGAAGCTTTCTTT.